The 16 T cell receptor beta chains given below trace back to one sample, sequenced in a study of CD8+CD57+ T cells in acquired aplastic anemia. Profiling of TCR beta VDJ combinations and CDR3 sequences used genomic DNA as template. MiXCR was run by TCRdb on the reads, yielding one entry per CDR3 protein. Of roughly 170,000 distinct CDR3 sequences listed, just under 65% are singletons. Sequenced input: sorted CD4+, CD8+, or CD8+CD57+ T cells (not recorded which) from PBMCs. These receptors all stem from a human donor in good health.

This clonotype occurred many times. The chain employs TRBV7-8 and TRBJ2-7, with 7 bases fitting TRBD2. V lost 1 base and J lost 2; bases outside the gene matches: 5. The CDR3 is 15 amino acids. Germline assignment: CDR1 SGHVS and CDR2 FQNEAQ. CDR3 nucleotides: TGTGCCAGCAGCTTAGACGGGAGGACCGCCTACGAGCAGTACTTC. Protein: CASSLDGRTAYEQYF.

The V call is TRBV12-5, the J call TRBJ2-1, with 8 positions matching TRBD2. CDR3 length: 16 amino acids. Per germline, CDR1 LGHNT and CDR2 FRNRAP. After removal of 5 bases from V and 3 bases from J, the junction contained 9 bases not matched to a gene. The CDR3 coding sequence is TGTGCTAGTGGTATTTGGACTAGCCCCTTCTACAATGAGCAGTTCTTC. Protein product: CASGIWTSPFYNEQFF. The whole variable domain, remainder taken from reference TRBV12-5 and TRBJ2-1, is DARVTQTPRHKVTEMGQEVTMRCQPILGHNTVFWYRQTMMQGLELLAYFRNRAPLDDSGMPKDRFSAEMPDATLATLKIQPSEPRDSAVYFCASGIWTSPFYNEQFFGPGTRLTVL.

The DNA for the CDR3 is TGCAGCGTTGGATCCCAAGCTTTCTTT. It translates to CSVGSQAFF. This sequence joins TRBV29-1 and TRBJ1-1; D is uncertain. Germline assignment: CDR1 SQVTM and CDR2 ANQGSEA. Trimming cost V 4 bases and J 9 bases, with 6 bases left between them. This CDR3 is built from 9 residues.

This clonotype showed up many times. The genes are TRBV20-1 and TRBJ2-1; D is perhaps TRBD2 (5 bases). Germline lookup yields CDR1 DFQATT and CDR2 SNEGSKA (reference sequence). The ends were cut back, 0 bases at V and 2 bases at J, with 14 bases in the middle. CDR3 size: 16 residues. The CDR3 loop is CSARDRASSTYNEQFF. The CDR3 nucleotides read TGCAGTGCTAGAGATCGGGCTAGCTCTACCTACAATGAGCAGTTCTTC.

The chain joins TRBV20-1 to TRBJ1-2; TRBD1 aligns across 9 bases. Unmatched junction bases numbered 10, after V lost 6 bases and J lost 5 bases. The CDR3 consists of 14 residues. Looked up from germline, CDR1 is DFQATT and CDR2 is SNEGSKA (reference sequence). The CDR3 region is CSATGQGIPYGYTF. Here the CDR3 DNA reads TGCAGTGCCACAGGACAGGGGATCCCTTATGGCTACACCTTC.

The gene calls are TRBV19 and TRBJ2-1, with 8 bases aligning to TRBD2. Germline CDR1 is LNHDA and CDR2 is SQIVND (reference sequence). V dropped 3 bases and J dropped 2; count of bases not matched to a gene: 3. The CDR3 totals 15 residues. The CDR3 here is CASSMERGTYNEQFF. CDR3 sequence (DNA): TGTGCCAGTAGTATGGAGCGGGGGACCTACAATGAGCAGTTCTTC. Drawing the rest from reference TRBV19 and TRBJ2-1, the complete variable domain is DGGITQSPKYLFRKEGQNVTLSCEQNLNHDAMYWYRQDPGQGLRLIYYSQIVNDFQKGDIAEGYSVSREKKESFPLTVTSAQKNPTAFYLCASSMERGTYNEQFFGPGTRLTVL.

The chain joins TRBV20-1 to TRBJ1-2; weak D call: TRBD1 (5 bases). Deletions cut 5 bases from V and 8 bases from J, with 18 bases between. Germline lookup yields CDR1 DFQATT and CDR2 SNEGSKA (reference sequence). The CDR3 spans 13 residues. The CDR3 reads CSAGRDGDGGYTF. The CDR3 DNA reads TGCAGTGCTGGCCGGGACGGGGATGGGGGCTACACCTTC.

This clonotype showed up many times. This chain links TRBV5-8 with TRBJ2-1; D unresolved. This CDR3 spans 11 amino acids. Trimming cost V 7 bases and J 9 bases, with 11 bases left between them. Germline V CDR1 and CDR2: SGHTS, YDEGEE. CDR3 region: CASHGMTEQFF. CDR3 nucleotides: TGTGCCAGCCATGGGATGACTGAGCAGTTCTTC.

V usage is TRBV2 and J usage is TRBJ2-5, with D hard to call. The CDR3 covers 13 residues. Trimming shortened V by 6 bases and J by 5 bases, and 13 bases separated the two germline ends. Germline V lookup: CDR1 SNHLY, CDR2 FYNNEI. In nucleotides, the CDR3 is TGTGCCAGCAGCCAAGTCGGGCTGGAGACCCAGTACTTC. As protein: CASSQVGLETQYF.

Regarding this clonotype: It may be a read error: a sequence one base away is much more abundant. The J gene is TRBJ2-7, the V gene TRBV12-3 or TRBV12-4, with TRBD2 matching 9 bases. V shed 6 bases, J shed 2 bases, and the junction held 11 bases outside the gene matches. The CDR3 contains 16 residues. The CDR3 here is CASSITPAGGPYEQYF. The CDR3 DNA reads as TGTGCCAGCAGCATTACTCCAGCGGGGGGCCCCTACGAGCAGTACTTC.

This clonotype has only a few counts. V usage is TRBV20-1 and J usage is TRBJ1-6; the D gene is possibly TRBD1 (5 bases). V lost 0 bases, J lost 10 bases, and 16 bases lay in between. The CDR3 has 15 residues. Germline V CDR1 and CDR2: DFQATT, SNEGSKA (reference sequence). CDR3 in DNA: TGCAGTGCTAGAGAGGTCCAGGGCTTAGGGTCACCCCTCCACTTT. It specifies CSAREVQGLGSPLHF.

This clonotype came up a few times. The chain uses TRBV24-1 and TRBJ2-3; 11 bases are a match to TRBD2. Germline V gives CDR1 KGHDR, CDR2 SFDVKD. CDR3 length equals 15 residues. V shed 6 bases and J 5 bases; nucleotides not matched to a gene: 6. CDR3 bases: TGTGCCACCAGTCTTAGCGGGGGGGCCGAAGATACGCAGTATTTT. It is translated as CATSLSGGAEDTQYF.

This clonotype appeared many times. The chain uses TRBV6-5 and TRBJ2-7; TRBD1 matches 10 bases. V shed 4 bases, J shed 6 bases, and the junction held 6 bases outside the gene matches. The CDR3 length is 14 residues. Germline loops: CDR1 MNHEY, CDR2 SVGAGI. The CDR3 protein is CASSSRQGAAEQYF. CDR3 coding DNA: TGTGCCAGCAGTTCTCGACAGGGGGCGGCCGAGCAGTACTTC.

The chain couples TRBV2 to TRBJ2-6; D is unclear. Per the germline V gene, CDR1 is SNHLY and CDR2 is FYNNEI. Deletions cut 3 bases from V and 3 bases from J, with 6 bases between. The CDR3 is 14 amino acids. CDR3 loop: CASSELSGANVLTF. CDR3 nucleotides: TGTGCCAGCAGTGAGTTGAGTGGGGCCAACGTCCTGACTTTC.

The chain links TRBV9 to TRBJ2-7; no definite D call. From germline, CDR1 is SGDLS and CDR2 YYNGEE. Trimming cost V 1 base and J 0 bases, with 8 bases left between them. The CDR3 is 14 residues long. The CDR3 loop is CASSVSMGSYEQYF. DNA of the CDR3: TGTGCCAGCAGCGTATCCATGGGCTCCTACGAGCAGTACTTC.

This rearrangement joins TRBV4-2 to TRBJ2-1; TRBD2 matches at 11 bases. V dropped 4 bases and J dropped 8; count of bases not matched to a gene: 7. From germline, CDR1 is LGHNA and CDR2 YNFKEQ. The CDR3 spans 15 residues. CDR3 nucleotide sequence: TGTGCCAGCAGCCCAATAGCGGGGGGGAAACATGAGCAGTTCTTC. Its protein product is CASSPIAGGKHEQFF.